These 2 T cell receptor beta chains originate from one sample sequenced in a study of type 1 regulatory T cells. TCRdb reprocessed the reads with MiXCR, giving one entry per CDR3 protein. The data contain tens of thousands of distinct CDR3 sequences, about a fifth of them singletons. For these TCRs, the target antigens are not known. Whole-study findings and limits: Compared with non-type 1 regulatory T cells, type 1 regulatory T cells showed a more restricted TCR repertoire.

Sequencing was performed on cultured type 1 regulatory T (Tr1) cells, either the whole culture or a sorted fraction (not recorded which). The receptors here all came from a human donor in good health.

The chain has TRBV6-1 and TRBJ2-2; no clear D gene. The germline V gene encodes CDR1 MNHNS and CDR2 SASEGT. There are 13 residues in the CDR3. V dropped 4 bases and J dropped 2 bases, with 5 bases sitting between them. CDR3 in amino acids: CASSVFNTGELFF. For the CDR3, the DNA is TGTGCCAGCAGTGTTTTTAACACCGGGGAGCTGTTTTTT.

The table lists this clonotype with a few counts. This chain links TRBV7-2 with TRBJ2-2; D is undetermined. The V end was cut by 4 bases, the J end by 2 bases, with 8 bases between. Germline CDR1 SGHTA, CDR2 FQGNSA. The CDR3 extends over 14 amino acids. Here the CDR3 reads CASSSDFNTGELFF. The CDR3 DNA reads TGTGCCAGCAGCTCCGACTTTAACACCGGGGAGCTGTTTTTT.